Listed below are T cell receptor beta chains from one sample, sequenced in a study of blood T cells in healthy people across ages. TCRdb used MiXCR to reprocess the 5' RACE reads, holding one entry per CDR3 protein. Here the sample spans more than 450,000 distinct CDR3 sequences, roughly a quarter being singletons. These data were also filed under a second study, of T cells of mothers and their children.

Sequencing was done on a sample of blood. The receptors here all came from a boy younger than 10 in good health. Both conserved end residues are part of each CDR3.

j_call | v_call | cdr3_aa
TRBJ2-4 | TRBV9 | CASSVEGGGINIQYF
TRBJ2-6 | TRBV27 | CASSLSGGRAGADVLTF
TRBJ2-7 | TRBV29-1 | CSVSPPKGGNPYEQYF
TRBJ2-3 | TRBV21-1 | CASSKLGGTAPGTDTQYF
TRBJ2-3 | TRBV29-1 | CSVGPLHTDTQYF
TRBJ2-7 | TRBV30 | CAWNNLGSHEQYF
TRBJ2-3 | TRBV7-9 | CASGTVVGREDTQYF
TRBJ2-1 | TRBV10-3 | CAISRTGDNEQFF
TRBJ1-4 | TRBV6-1 | CASSEPRGQGVGEDEKLFF
TRBJ1-1 | TRBV7-8 | CASSLVSGTGGYVTEAFF
TRBJ2-4 | TRBV7-2 | CASTQGYQNIQYF
TRBJ1-1 | TRBV29-1 | CSVHRGMGAFF
TRBJ2-1 | TRBV15 | CATSRVTGGRDEQFF
TRBJ2-2 | TRBV27 | CAARGGTGELFF
TRBJ2-5 | TRBV9 | CASSAEAPLARQETQYF
TRBJ1-6 | TRBV9 | CASSAGGTSGQETQYF
TRBJ1-1 | TRBV6-2/TRBV6-3 | CASSGTGSAFNTEAFF
- | TRBV27 | CAGAAAYNEQFF
TRBJ2-3 | TRBV12-3/TRBV12-4 | CASSLRLAGGRSTDTQYF
TRBJ2-6 | TRBV3-1 | CASSRDAASGANVLTF
TRBJ1-1 | TRBV29-1 | CSVSVSMNTETFF
TRBJ1-2 | TRBV20-1 | CSARVGGSNYGYTF
TRBJ2-7 | TRBV2 | CASSPGPRDEQYF
TRBJ2-5 | TRBV20-1 | CSAARGGAETQYF
TRBJ2-5 | TRBV19 | CASAFRGETQYF
TRBJ2-3 | TRBV7-2 | CASSLTSGGPDTQYF
- | TRBV21-1 | CASTQTSQQLGYEQYF
TRBJ1-2 | TRBV6-5 | CASSYNGNYGYTF
- | TRBV15 | CATCAGGTYNEQFF
TRBJ2-4 | TRBV30 | CAWSVGLAEYF
TRBJ2-7 | TRBV18 | CASSSGLAGEQYF
TRBJ2-1 | TRBV20-1 | CSARGFNEQFF
- | TRBV4-1 | CASSQDLLAGARDEQFF
TRBJ2-5 | TRBV6-2/TRBV6-3 | CASRLGTPQETQYF
TRBJ2-3 | TRBV5-1 | CASSLAIGVAGADTQYF
TRBJ1-1 | TRBV9 | CASSVGMSSANTEAFF
TRBJ2-5 | TRBV5-1 | CASSPGTGYRETQYF
TRBJ2-5 | TRBV6-6 | CASRETSGRETQYF
TRBJ2-1 | TRBV5-5 | CASSLGWSGDWSYNEQFF
TRBJ1-1 | TRBV20-1 | CSAKEDMNTEAFF